What follows is one T cell receptor beta chain and its context. Antigen: not known. Use of 60 Vbeta and 13 Jbeta primers characterized the PCR. Profiling relied on immunoSEQ multiplex PCR, and the TCRdb table lists in-frame clones only, not all of them. Among roughly 100,000 clones, less than 85% were seen once, and the ten largest hold about 3.6%. Trimming stripped 3 bases from V and 1 base from J, with 8 bases between. The CDR3 extends over 14 amino acids. Germline V gives CDR1 SGHTA, CDR2 FQGTGA. The data were obtained in a study of cytomegalovirus exposure and HLA in healthy donors. Study-wide findings and caveats: Usually a TCR sequence was rare, but some public TCRs were found in many donors.

V usage is TRBV7-3 and J usage is TRBJ2-3; D possibly corresponds to TRBD2 (5 bases). This TCR was recovered from a man in his sixties in good health and CMV-seronegative. Sample: PBMCs. The CDR3 spells CASSLTGGTDTQYF. CDR3 coding DNA: TGTGCCAGCAGCTTGACCGGGGGCACAGATACGCAGTATTTT. The full variable domain, completed using reference TRBV7-3 and TRBJ2-3, is GAGVSQTPSNKVTEKGKYVELRCDPISGHTALYWYRQSLGQGPEFLIYFQGTGAADDSGLPNDRFFAVRPEGSVSTLKIQRTERGDSAVYLCASSLTGGTDTQYFGPGTRLTVL.